The T cell receptor beta chain described here comes from a study of prognosis after radiotherapy for stage I lung cancer. This clonotype showed up many times. The TCR beta CDR3 region was amplified from genomic DNA, with two rounds of multiplex PCR being used for the amplification. During first-round PCR, primers specific to each TRBV and TRBJ gene were used. TCRdb called the multiplex PCR reads again in MiXCR, with one record for every CDR3 protein. Of roughly 38,000 distinct CDR3 sequences in the sample, less than 25% are singletons; the top ten hold less than 30%. V lost 1 base, J lost 4 bases, and 11 bases lay in between. Per the germline V gene, CDR1 is SGHAT and CDR2 is FQNNGV. This CDR3 has 15 residues.

The V call is TRBV11-2, the J call TRBJ1-3; D might be TRBD1 (5 bases). The source was PBMCs, collected before or after stereotactic body radiation therapy (not recorded which). This TCR derives from a donor aged 50 or older with non-small cell lung cancer. CDR3 sequence: CASSLATVAGNTIYF. CDR3 nucleotide sequence: TGTGCCAGCAGCTTAGCGACAGTAGCCGGAAACACCATATATTTT.